This T cell receptor beta chain derives from a study of response to subunit inactivated influenza vaccine (dated by TCRdb to 2016 to 2018). About the investigation overall: Deep quantitative T cell receptor repertoire profiling was used in the study to track responses to a trivalent subunit inactivated influenza vaccine. The full study reports these points: According to the authors, only a limited number of new T cells may be recruited by each seasonal influenza vaccination.

In the case of this clonotype: No antigen is known for it. No qualities accompany the bases; no much larger clone lies one base away.

Libraries were built with RT-PCR. This sample was sequenced with an Illumina HiSeq 2500. Through fastp at Q25 and MiXCR, TCRdb rebuilt clones from the public reads, retaining in-frame beta chains. Identical CDR3 protein sequences are pooled into one entry, listed with their most common genes and DNA. Counted in this sample were 710,000 or so distinct CDR3 sequences; approximately 14% of them appeared once. Roughly 12% of the sample belongs to the ten largest clones. The CDR3 covers 17 residues, taking in both the cysteine and the phenylalanine. Only the CDR3 DNA is retained, 51 bases long and in frame from the first base. According to the germline V gene, CDR1 reads SGHRS and CDR2 reads YFSETQ. The V end gives up 2 bases and the J end 5 bases, leaving 9 bases in the junction not matched to a gene.

The chain uses TRBV5-1 and TRBJ2-1; 11 central nucleotides agree with TRBD2. The sequence was obtained from a man aged 50 to 59 who received an inactivated influenza vaccine. Donor details come from another sample of the same person, matched by shared clones. This specimen consisted of PBMCs from blood, obtained 11 to 12 days after vaccination. The CDR3 region reads CASSFGVAGGRNNEQFF. The nucleotide sequence is given as TGCGCCAGCAGCTTCGGTGTAGCGGGAGGGCGCAACAATGAGCAGTTCTTC.